This T cell receptor beta chain was captured by sequencing in a study of graft-versus-host responses after intestinal transplantation. Study in general: All of the recipients had induction that used anti-thymocyte globulin, then tacrolimus and steroids for about 3 years.

Clones were sequenced by immunoSEQ multiplex PCR, and TCRdb holds only the in-frame ones, with some missing. This sample has over 100,000 clones, with roughly nine tenths found just once. The V segment lost 3 bases and the J segment 5 bases; nucleotides outside the gene matches: 2. CDR3 length: 13 amino acids. Per germline, CDR1 KGHSH and CDR2 LQKENI. Comment on this clone: Its antigen is undetermined.

Study results and caveats: HvG clone declines early post-transplant were associated with peak circulating GvH levels. Recipient marrow showed GvH clones, some seen first in ileum or blood.

The V and J genes are TRBV18 and TRBJ2-5; 8 bases map to TRBD1. The sample was unstimulated CD4+ T cells sorted from spleen or lymph node cells, taken before intestinal transplant. This TCR was recovered from a human donor who received an intestinal transplant. CDR3 nucleotides: TGTGCCAGCTCACCGCGGGACAGGGAGACCCAGTACTTC. Translated: CASSPRDRETQYF.